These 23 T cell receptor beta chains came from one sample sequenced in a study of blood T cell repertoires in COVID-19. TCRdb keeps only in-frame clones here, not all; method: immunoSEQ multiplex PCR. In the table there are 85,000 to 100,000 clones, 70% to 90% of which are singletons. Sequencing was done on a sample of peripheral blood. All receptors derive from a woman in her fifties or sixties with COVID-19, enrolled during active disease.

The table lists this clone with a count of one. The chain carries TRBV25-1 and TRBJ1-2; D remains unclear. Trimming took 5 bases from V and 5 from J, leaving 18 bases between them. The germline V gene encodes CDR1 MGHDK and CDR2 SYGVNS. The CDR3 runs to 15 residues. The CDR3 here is CASSPPGSQPYGYTF. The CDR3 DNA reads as TGTGCCAGCAGTCCTCCCGGGTCCCAACCATATGGCTACACCTTC.

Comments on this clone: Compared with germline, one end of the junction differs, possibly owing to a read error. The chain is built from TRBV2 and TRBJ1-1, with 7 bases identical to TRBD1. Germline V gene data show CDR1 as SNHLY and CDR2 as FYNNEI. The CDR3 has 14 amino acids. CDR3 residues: CASSEEGASTEAFF. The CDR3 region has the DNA TGTGCCAGCAGCGAAGAGGGGGCGAGCACTGAAGCTTTCTTT.

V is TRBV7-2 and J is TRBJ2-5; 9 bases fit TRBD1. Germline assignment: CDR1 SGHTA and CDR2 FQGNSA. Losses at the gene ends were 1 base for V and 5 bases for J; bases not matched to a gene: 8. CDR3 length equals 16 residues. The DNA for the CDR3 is TGTGCCAGCAGCTTAGTCGACAGGGGGGTGATGGAGACCCAGTACTTC. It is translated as CASSLVDRGVMETQYF.

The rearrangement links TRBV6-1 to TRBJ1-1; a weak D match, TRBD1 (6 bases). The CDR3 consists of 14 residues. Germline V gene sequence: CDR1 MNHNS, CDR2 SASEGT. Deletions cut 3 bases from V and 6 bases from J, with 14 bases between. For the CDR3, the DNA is TGTGCCAGCAGTGATACGGGGGGCGTCGCTGAAGCTTTCTTT. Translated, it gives CASSDTGGVAEAFF.

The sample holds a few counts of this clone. CDR3 nucleotides: TGTGCCAGCAGCTTAGGGGGGACAGCTAATGAAAAACTGTTTTTT. It yields the protein CASSLGGTANEKLFF. V and J are TRBV11-2 and TRBJ1-4; TRBD1 aligns across 7 bases. The germline V gene encodes CDR1 SGHAT and CDR2 FQNNGV. The V segment lost 1 base and the J segment 3 bases; nucleotides outside the gene matches: 2. The CDR3 is made up of 15 amino acids. Using reference TRBV11-2 and TRBJ1-4 for the parts outside the CDR3, the full variable domain is EAGVAQSPRYKIIEKRQSVAFWCNPISGHATLYWYQQILGQGPKLLIQFQNNGVVDDSQLPKDRFSAERLKGVDSTLKIQPAKLEDSAVYLCASSLGGTANEKLFFGSGTQLSVL.

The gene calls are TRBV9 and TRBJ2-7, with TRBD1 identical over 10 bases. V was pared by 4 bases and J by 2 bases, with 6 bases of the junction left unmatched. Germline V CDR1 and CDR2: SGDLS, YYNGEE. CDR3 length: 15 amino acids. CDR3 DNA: TGTGCCAGCAGCCCGAGACAGGGGGCGACCTACGAGCAGTACTTC. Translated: CASSPRQGATYEQYF.

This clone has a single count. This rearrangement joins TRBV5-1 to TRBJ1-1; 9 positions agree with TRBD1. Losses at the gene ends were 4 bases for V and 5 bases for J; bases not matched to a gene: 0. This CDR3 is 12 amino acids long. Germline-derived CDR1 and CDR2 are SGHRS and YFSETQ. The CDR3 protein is CASSGQGTEAFF. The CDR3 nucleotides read TGCGCCAGCAGCGGACAGGGGACTGAAGCTTTCTTT.

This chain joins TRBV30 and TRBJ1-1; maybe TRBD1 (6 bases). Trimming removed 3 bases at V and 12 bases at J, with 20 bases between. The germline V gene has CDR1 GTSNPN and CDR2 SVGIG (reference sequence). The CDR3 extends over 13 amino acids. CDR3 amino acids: CAWRKQGVRESFF. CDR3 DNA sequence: TGTGCCTGGAGAAAACAGGGAGTTAGGGAGTCTTTCTTT.

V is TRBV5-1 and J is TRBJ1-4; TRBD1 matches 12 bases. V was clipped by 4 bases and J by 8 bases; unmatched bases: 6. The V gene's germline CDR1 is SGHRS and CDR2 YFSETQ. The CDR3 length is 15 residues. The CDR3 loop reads CASSGTGGAPEKLFF. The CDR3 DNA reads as TGCGCCAGCAGCGGGACAGGGGGCGCCCCCGAAAAACTGTTTTTT.

The CDR3: CASSQHLGGVLYSNQPQHF. In DNA form, the CDR3 reads TGCGCCAGCAGCCAACACCTCGGGGGGGTTTTGTATAGCAATCAGCCCCAGCATTTT. The rearrangement links TRBV4-3 to TRBJ1-5; D may be TRBD1 (5 bases). The V and J ends lost 2 bases and 0 bases respectively, with 20 bases between them. This CDR3 region has 19 residues. Per germline, CDR1 LGHNA and CDR2 YSLEER.

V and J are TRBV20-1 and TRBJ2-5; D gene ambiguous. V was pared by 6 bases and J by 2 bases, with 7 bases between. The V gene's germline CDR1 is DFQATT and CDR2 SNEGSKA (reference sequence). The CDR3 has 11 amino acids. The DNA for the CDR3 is TGCAGTGCACAAAAGCAAGAGACCCAGTACTTC. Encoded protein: CSAQKQETQYF.

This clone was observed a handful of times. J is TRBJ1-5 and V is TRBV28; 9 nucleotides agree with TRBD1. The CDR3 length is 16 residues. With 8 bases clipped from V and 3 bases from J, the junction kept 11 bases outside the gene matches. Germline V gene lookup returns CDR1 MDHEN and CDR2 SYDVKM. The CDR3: CASETGQGRTNQPQHF. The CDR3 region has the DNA TGTGCCAGCGAAACCGGACAGGGGCGGACCAATCAGCCCCAGCATTTT. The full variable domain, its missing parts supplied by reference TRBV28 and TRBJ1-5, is DVKVTQSSRYLVKRTGEKVFLECVQDMDHENMFWYRQDPGLGLRLIYFSYDVKMKEKGDIPEGYSVSREKKERFSLILESASTNQTSMYLCASETGQGRTNQPQHFGDGTRLSIL.

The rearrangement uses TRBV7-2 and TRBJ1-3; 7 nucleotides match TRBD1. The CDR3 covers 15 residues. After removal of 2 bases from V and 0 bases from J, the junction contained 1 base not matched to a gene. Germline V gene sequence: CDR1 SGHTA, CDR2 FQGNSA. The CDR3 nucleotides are TGTGCCAGCAGCTTAAGGGGGCTCTCTGGAAACACCATATATTTT. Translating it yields CASSLRGLSGNTIYF.

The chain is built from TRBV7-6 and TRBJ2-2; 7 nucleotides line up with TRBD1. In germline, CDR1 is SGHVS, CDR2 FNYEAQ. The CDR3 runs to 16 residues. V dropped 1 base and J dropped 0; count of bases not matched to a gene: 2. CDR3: CASSLGGTANTGELFF. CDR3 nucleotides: TGTGCCAGCAGCTTAGGAGGGACAGCGAACACCGGGGAGCTGTTTTTT.

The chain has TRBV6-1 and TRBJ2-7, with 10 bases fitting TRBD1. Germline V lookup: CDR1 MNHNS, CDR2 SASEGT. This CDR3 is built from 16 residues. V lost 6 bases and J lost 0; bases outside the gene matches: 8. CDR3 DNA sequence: TGTGCCAGCAGAGAACCGGGACAGGGGAGCTCCTACGAGCAGTACTTC. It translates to CASREPGQGSSYEQYF.

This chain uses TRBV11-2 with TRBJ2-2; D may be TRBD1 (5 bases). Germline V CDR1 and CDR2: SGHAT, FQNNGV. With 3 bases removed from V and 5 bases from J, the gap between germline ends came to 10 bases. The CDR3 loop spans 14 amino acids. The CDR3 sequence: CASSFIGATGELFF. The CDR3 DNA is TGTGCCAGCAGCTTCATAGGGGCAACCGGGGAGCTGTTTTTT.

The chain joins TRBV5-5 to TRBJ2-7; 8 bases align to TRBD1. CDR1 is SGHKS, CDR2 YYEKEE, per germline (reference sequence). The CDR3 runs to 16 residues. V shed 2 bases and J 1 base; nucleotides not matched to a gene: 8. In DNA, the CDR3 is TGTGCCAGCAGCTTTTCACAGGGGGAGTTTTCCTACGAGCAGTACTTC. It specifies CASSFSQGEFSYEQYF.

The CDR3 DNA sequence: TGTGCCACCAGCGGTGGAGGCACTGAAGCTTTCTTT. Its translation: CATSGGGTEAFF. The chain is built from TRBV24-1 and TRBJ1-1; no firm D call. The germline V gene has CDR1 KGHDR and CDR2 SFDVKD. The V end lost 7 bases, the J end lost 4 bases, and 9 bases lay between the germline ends. The CDR3 extends over 12 amino acids.

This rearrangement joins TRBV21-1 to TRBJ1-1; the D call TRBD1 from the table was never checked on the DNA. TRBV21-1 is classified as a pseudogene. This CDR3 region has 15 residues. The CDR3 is CASTLKGAWYTEAFF. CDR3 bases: TGTGCCAGCACCCTCAAGGGGGCTTGGTACACTGAAGCTTTCTTT.

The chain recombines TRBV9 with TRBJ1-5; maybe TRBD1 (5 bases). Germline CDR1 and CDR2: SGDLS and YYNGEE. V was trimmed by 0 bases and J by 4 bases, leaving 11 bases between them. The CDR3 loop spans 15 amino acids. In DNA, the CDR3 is TGTGCCAGCAGCGTAGGTTTGGGGGGAAATCAGCCCCAGCATTTT. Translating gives CASSVGLGGNQPQHF.

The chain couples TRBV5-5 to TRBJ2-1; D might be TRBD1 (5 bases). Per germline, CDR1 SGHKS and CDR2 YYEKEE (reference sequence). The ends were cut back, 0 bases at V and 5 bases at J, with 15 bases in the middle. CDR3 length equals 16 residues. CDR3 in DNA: TGTGCCAGCAGCTTGGAGGGGCGGATCTGGGACAATGAGCAGTTCTTC. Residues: CASSLEGRIWDNEQFF.

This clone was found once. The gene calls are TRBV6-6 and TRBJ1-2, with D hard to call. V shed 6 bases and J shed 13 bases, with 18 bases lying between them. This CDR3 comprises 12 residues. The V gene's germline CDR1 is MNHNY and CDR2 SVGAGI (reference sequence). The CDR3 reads CASSLHREAGTF. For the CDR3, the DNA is TGTGCCAGCAGCCTTCACCGGGAGGCTGGCACCTTC.

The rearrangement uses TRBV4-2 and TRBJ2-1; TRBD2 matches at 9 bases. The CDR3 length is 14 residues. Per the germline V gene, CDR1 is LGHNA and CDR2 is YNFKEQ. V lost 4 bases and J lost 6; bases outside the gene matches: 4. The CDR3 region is CASSLAGGGNEQFF. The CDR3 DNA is TGTGCCAGCAGCCTGGCGGGGGGGGGCAATGAGCAGTTCTTC.